This is a list of T cell receptor beta chains from one sample in a study of cytomegalovirus exposure and HLA in healthy donors. Sequencing was performed with immunoSEQ multiplex PCR; in TCRdb, only in-frame clones are kept and a portion is missing. The sample shows some 220,000 clones, under 95% of them seen only once. Material for sequencing was PBMCs. These receptors originate from a woman aged 18-35 years in good health and CMV-seronegative. CDR3s include the opening cysteine and the closing phenylalanine or tryptophan. A D gene is named only where the DNA matches it firmly. Size is stated for part of the rows, as once, few or many counts, or as a class when the clone is expanded.

TRBV15,.,TRBJ1-5,TRBD1,CATSRGRDRASYSNQPQHF,TGTGCCACCAGCAGGGGCCGGGACAGGGCATCTTATAGCAATCAGCCCCAGCATTTT
TRBV27,.,TRBJ1-6,.,CASSFYSGSYNSPLHF,TGTGCCAGCAGTTTTTATTCGGGCTCCTATAATTCACCCCTCCACTTT
TRBV2,.,TRBJ1-5,.,CASSEMPEGQPQHF,TGTGCCAGCAGTGAAATGCCAGAGGGACAGCCCCAGCATTTT
TRBV30,few,TRBJ2-2,.,CAWTVRSAGELFF,TGTGCCTGGACGGTGAGGTCTGCCGGGGAGCTGTTTTTT
TRBV7-9,.,TRBJ1-1,TRBD1,CASGTAGAFF,TGTGCCAGCGGGACAGCCGGAGCTTTCTTT
TRBV28,.,TRBJ1-1,TRBD1,CASSLLQGAQAFF,TGTGCCAGCAGTTTATTACAGGGGGCCCAGGCTTTCTTT
TRBV18,.,TRBJ2-1,TRBD2,CASSQTREGLHEQFF,TGTGCCAGCTCACAAACTCGGGAGGGCCTTCATGAGCAGTTCTTC
TRBV27,.,TRBJ1-2,TRBD1,CASSYSRDSDNYGYTF,TGTGCCAGCAGTTACTCTCGGGACAGCGACAACTATGGCTACACCTTC
TRBV5-4,.,TRBJ1-1,.,CASSLDGGVTAAEAFF,TGTGCCAGCAGCTTGGACGGCGGTGTAACTGCGGCTGAAGCTTTCTTT
TRBV5-1,.,TRBJ1-4,TRBD1,CASSLTTGRGEKLFF,TGCGCCAGCAGCTTGACGACAGGGCGGGGAGAAAAACTGTTTTTT
TRBV6-5,once,TRBJ2-7,.,CASRTLEGPIYEQYF,TGTGCCAGCAGAACCCTAGAAGGCCCAATCTACGAGCAGTACTTC
TRBV5-1,once,TRBJ1-1,.,CASSPRPGYTEAFF,TGCGCCAGCAGCCCCCGACCGGGGTACACTGAAGCTTTCTTT
TRBV19,.,TRBJ1-2,TRBD1,CASSIVVRQGSFYGYTF,TGTGCCAGTAGTATAGTCGTTCGACAGGGCTCTTTCTATGGCTACACCTTC
TRBV29-1,.,TRBJ1-1,.,CSAEDTEAFF,TGCAGCGCCGAGGACACTGAAGCTTTCTTT
TRBV29-1,.,TRBJ2-3,.,CSVAPHGGTDTQYF,TGCAGCGTTGCTCCCCACGGGGGCACAGATACGCAGTATTTT
TRBV19,.,TRBJ2-7,TRBD2,CAVGRESRDEQYF,TGTGCAGTGGGGCGGGAGTCGCGCGACGAGCAGTACTTC
TRBV5-1,.,TRBJ2-7,.,CASSPLGGTYEQYF,TGCGCCAGCAGCCCCTTGGGGGGAACCTACGAGCAGTACTTC
TRBV6-4,.,TRBJ2-2,TRBD2,CASSVAGANTGELFF,TGTGCCAGCAGTGTAGCGGGAGCGAACACCGGGGAGCTGTTTTTT
TRBV29-1,.,TRBJ1-2,.,CSVEEEGVHTSDYGYTF,TGCAGCGTTGAAGAGGAGGGTGTGCATACCTCGGACTATGGCTACACCTTC
TRBV5-1,once,TRBJ2-5,TRBD1,CASSRDRTGGVGETQYF,TGCGCCAGCAGCCGGGACCGGACAGGGGGAGTAGGAGAGACCCAGTACTTC
TRBV6-5,.,TRBJ1-1,.,CASSLRGALGTEAFF,TGTGCCAGCAGTCTCCGGGGAGCTTTGGGCACTGAAGCTTTCTTT
TRBV19,once,TRBJ2-1,TRBD2,CASRRLAGGVRSNEQFF,TGTGCCAGTCGGAGACTAGCGGGAGGCGTTCGGTCCAATGAGCAGTTCTTC
TRBV19,.,TRBJ1-1,.,CASSIGQPNTEAFF,TGTGCCAGTAGTATTGGGCAGCCGAACACTGAAGCTTTCTTT
TRBV19,.,TRBJ1-2,TRBD1,CASSDRGRGYTF,TGTGCCAGTAGTGACAGGGGGCGCGGCTACACCTTC
TRBV9,.,TRBJ1-4,TRBD1,CASSAPGQDEKLFF,TGTGCCAGCAGCGCGCCGGGACAGGATGAAAAACTGTTTTTT
TRBV30,.,TRBJ1-3,TRBD1,CACLDRDSGNTIYF,TGTGCCTGTTTAGACAGGGATTCTGGAAACACCATATATTTT
TRBV29-1,.,TRBJ2-3,TRBD1,CSVPSGQITDTQYF,TGCAGCGTCCCCTCGGGACAGATCACAGATACGCAGTATTTT
TRBV6-5,few,TRBJ2-1,TRBD1,CATDRGTGNEQFF,TGTGCCACGGACAGGGGGACGGGGAATGAGCAGTTCTTC
TRBV19,.,TRBJ1-2,.,CASNDAGSLNYGYTF,TGTGCCAGTAACGATGCTGGCTCTCTTAACTATGGCTACACCTTC
TRBV30,once,TRBJ1-4,.,CAWSVHLTRTYNEKLFF,TGTGCCTGGAGTGTACACCTGACTCGGACTTATAATGAAAAACTGTTTTTT
TRBV19,.,TRBJ2-7,TRBD1,CASSRPGQGLEQYF,TGTGCCAGTAGTAGACCGGGACAGGGGCTCGAGCAGTACTTC
TRBV28,.,TRBJ1-5,.,CASSSYRVLTQQPQHF,TGTGCCAGCAGTTCATACAGGGTGCTAACTCAACAGCCCCAGCATTTT
TRBV11-2,.,TRBJ1-1,.,CASSLGRMFAAFF,TGTGCCAGCAGCTTAGGCAGGATGTTTGCGGCTTTCTTT
TRBV5-4,.,TRBJ1-4,.,CASTSRVGGGATNEKLFF,TGTGCCAGCACCTCACGGGTCGGCGGGGGCGCGACTAATGAAAAACTGTTTTTT
TRBV6-5,.,TRBJ1-1,TRBD1,CASSSPGQGGTEAFF,TGTGCCAGCAGTTCTCCGGGACAGGGTGGCACTGAAGCTTTCTTT
TRBV7-8,once,TRBJ2-3,TRBD2,CASRSRVGLATDKTSTDTQYF,TGTGCCAGCAGATCAAGGGTAGGACTAGCGACAGACAAAACGAGCACAGATACGCAGTATTTT
TRBV30,.,TRBJ2-7,.,CAWSVGVRREQYF,TGTGCCTGGAGTGTTGGGGTCAGGAGGGAGCAGTACTTC
TRBV6-6,.,TRBJ1-5,.,CASRTEGNQPQHF,TGTGCCAGCAGAACTGAAGGCAATCAGCCCCAGCATTTT
TRBV11-2,.,TRBJ1-5,.,CASSLEARSSQHF,TGTGCCAGCAGCTTAGAGGCTAGGTCGTCCCAGCATTTT
TRBV28,.,TRBJ1-2,.,CASSHARGERNGYTF,TGTGCCAGCAGCCACGCCCGGGGGGAAAGGAATGGCTACACCTTC
TRBV15,.,TRBJ2-7,.,CATSRAGTLAYEQYF,TGTGCCACCAGCAGAGCGGGGACTCTTGCCTACGAGCAGTACTTC
TRBV25-1,.,TRBJ1-1,TRBD1,CASSGQGQENTEAFF,TGTGCCAGCAGCGGACAGGGTCAGGAGAACACTGAAGCTTTCTTT